This T cell receptor beta chain was obtained from a study of human T cells and chemical hapten exposure. This clonotype has at least ten counts. Noted time point: pre-sensitization, week 0. Treatment in this sample: therapeutic diphenylcyclopropenone sensitization with weekly scalp DPC. This CDR3 is 12 amino acids long. The V gene's germline CDR1 is MNHNY and CDR2 SVGAGI (reference sequence). The germline V and J ends were trimmed by 5 bases and 6 bases, with 9 bases remaining between them. One entry per CDR3 protein results from TCRdb running MiXCR on the RACE reads. Altogether 240,000 or so distinct CDR3 sequences are present, 7% to 10% being singletons, with the ten largest covering about 2.1%.

The receptor's source is a woman aged 40 to 50 with alopecia areata. Some clones in this sample may be carry-over from other donors' samples. The material was whole blood, obtained in connection with sensitization to the hapten diphenylcyclopropenone (DPC). The chain couples TRBV6-6 to TRBJ2-3; no reliable D call. CDR3 protein: CASSLTEDTQYF. The CDR3 region has the DNA TGTGCCAGCAGTCTGACCGAGGATACGCAGTATTTT.